This TCR beta chain stems from a study of identical twins. Findings and limits, study-wide: Models underpredicted monozygotic twin sharing of out-of-frame TCR alpha. Conclusions came from cross-sectional statistical analysis, not from following the same donors.

The germline V and J ends were trimmed by 0 bases and 6 bases, with 11 bases remaining between them. The CDR3 spans 14 residues. Per germline, CDR1 MNHEY and CDR2 SVGAGI. Unique molecular identifiers were present on the cDNA, which also gained a universal primer site by template switching. TCRdb itself ran the 5' RACE reads through MiXCR, one entry per CDR3 protein. The data contain 1.5 million to 2 million distinct CDR3 sequences, about 31% of them singletons. Donors were all healthy Caucasians. As to this clonotype: Its cognate antigen is unknown.

The V call is TRBV6-5, the J call TRBJ1-1, with D hard to call. The clonotype was recovered from a newborn girl in good health. Specimen: cord blood. CDR3 coding DNA: TGTGCCAGCAGTTACTCAATGAGGGAATCTGAAGCTTTCTTT. Translated, it gives CASSYSMRESEAFF.